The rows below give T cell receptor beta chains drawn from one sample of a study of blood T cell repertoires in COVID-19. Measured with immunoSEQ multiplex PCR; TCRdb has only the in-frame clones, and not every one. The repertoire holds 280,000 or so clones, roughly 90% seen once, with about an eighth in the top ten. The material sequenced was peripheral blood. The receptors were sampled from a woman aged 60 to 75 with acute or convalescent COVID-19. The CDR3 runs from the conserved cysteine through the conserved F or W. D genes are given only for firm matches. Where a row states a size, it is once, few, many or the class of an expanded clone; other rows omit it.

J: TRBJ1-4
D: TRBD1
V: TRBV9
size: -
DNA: TGTGCCAGCAGCGTGGGACAGGGGTCTAATGAAAAACTGTTTTTT
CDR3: CASSVGQGSNEKLFF

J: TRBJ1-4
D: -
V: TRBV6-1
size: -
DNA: TGTGCCAGCAGTGGTTCTCGTGTAGAGCTTAATGAAAAACTGTTTTTT
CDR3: CASSGSRVELNEKLFF

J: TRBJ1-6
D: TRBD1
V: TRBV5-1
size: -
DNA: TGCGCCAGCAGCTTGGGCCAGGGGGCGATGGATTCACCCCTCCACTTT
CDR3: CASSLGQGAMDSPLHF

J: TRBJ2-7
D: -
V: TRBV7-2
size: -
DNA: TGTGCCAGCAGCTCCCCTACAGTCTACGAGCAGTACTTC
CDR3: CASSSPTVYEQYF

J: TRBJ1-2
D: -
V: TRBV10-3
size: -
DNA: TGTGCCAGCAGTCCTGGTGGGGACTTCTATGGCTACACCTTC
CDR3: CASSPGGDFYGYTF

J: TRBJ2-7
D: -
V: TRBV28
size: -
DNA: TGTGCCAGCAGTTTAGGCCGGGACAACTCCTACGAGCAGTACTTC
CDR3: CASSLGRDNSYEQYF

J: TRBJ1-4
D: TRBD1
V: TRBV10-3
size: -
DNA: TGTGCCATCAGTGAACAGGGGGGAGGGGAAAAACTGTTTTTT
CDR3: CAISEQGGGEKLFF

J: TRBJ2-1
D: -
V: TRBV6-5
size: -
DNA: TGTGCCGCCGACGCAGGGATCTACAATGAGCAGTTCTTC
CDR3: CAADAGIYNEQFF

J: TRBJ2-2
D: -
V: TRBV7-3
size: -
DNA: TGTGCCAGCAGCCCCACCTGCGTGTCGGAGGCCTGCACCGGGGAGCTGTTTTTT
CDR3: CASSPTCVSEACTGELFF

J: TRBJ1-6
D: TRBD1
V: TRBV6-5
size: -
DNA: TGTGCCAGCACGTTCCTCGGGACAGATAATTCACCCCTCCACTTT
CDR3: CASTFLGTDNSPLHF

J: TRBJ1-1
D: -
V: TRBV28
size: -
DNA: TGTGCCAGCAGTTCCTACAGGACAGTTCTGGCTTTCTTT
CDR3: CASSSYRTVLAFF

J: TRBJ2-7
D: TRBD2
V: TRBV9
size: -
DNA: TGTGCCAGCAGCGTAGACCCCCCGGGAGGCGTCTCCTACGAGCAGTACTTC
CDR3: CASSVDPPGGVSYEQYF

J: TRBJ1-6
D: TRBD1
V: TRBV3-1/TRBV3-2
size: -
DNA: TGTGCCAGCAGCCAACCGCGGGACAGCTATAATTCACCCCTCCACTTT
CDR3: CASSQPRDSYNSPLHF

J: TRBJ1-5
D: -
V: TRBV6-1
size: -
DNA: TGTGCCAGCAGTGAACTAAGCAATCAGCCCCAGCATTTT
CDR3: CASSELSNQPQHF

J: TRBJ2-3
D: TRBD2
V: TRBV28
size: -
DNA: TGTGCCAGCAGCTTAGCGGGAGGAGGTTCAGATACGCAGTATTTT
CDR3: CASSLAGGGSDTQYF

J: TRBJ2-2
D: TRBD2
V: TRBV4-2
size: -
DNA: TGTGCCAGCAGCCAATCTAGCGGGGGGACCGGGGAGCTGTTTTTT
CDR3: CASSQSSGGTGELFF

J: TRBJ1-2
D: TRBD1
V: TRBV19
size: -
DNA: TGTGCCAGTAGTATAACGGGACAGAGCTTAACTAACTATGGCTACACCTTC
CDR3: CASSITGQSLTNYGYTF

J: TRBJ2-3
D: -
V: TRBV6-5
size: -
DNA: TGTGCCAGCAGTTATCAACTAGGGAGGGGGACAGATACGCAGTATTTT
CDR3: CASSYQLGRGTDTQYF

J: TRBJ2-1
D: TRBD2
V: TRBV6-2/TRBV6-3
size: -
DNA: TGTGCCAGCAGTTACTCTAGCGGGGGGGAGCAGTTCTTC
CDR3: CASSYSSGGEQFF

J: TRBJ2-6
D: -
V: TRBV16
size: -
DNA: TGTGCCAGCAGCCAAATGCCACAGGGAACTGGGGCCAACGTCCTGACTTTC
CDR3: CASSQMPQGTGANVLTF

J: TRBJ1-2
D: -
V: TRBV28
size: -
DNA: TGTGCCAGCAGAAAAGGGGGAATTGCTAACTATGGCTACACCTTC
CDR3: CASRKGGIANYGYTF

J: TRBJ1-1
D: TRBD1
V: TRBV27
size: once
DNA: TGTGCCAGCAAGGAACAGGGGCGCAGGGCCACTGAAGCTTTCTTT
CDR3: CASKEQGRRATEAFF

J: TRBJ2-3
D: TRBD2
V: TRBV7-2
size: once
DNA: TGTGCCAGCAGCCCCGATAGCGGGAGGGCCAAAGATACGCAGTATTTT
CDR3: CASSPDSGRAKDTQYF

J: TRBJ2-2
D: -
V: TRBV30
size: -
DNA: TGTGCCTGGAGCCTAGCTTGGATCGGGGAGCTGTTTTTT
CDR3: CAWSLAWIGELFF

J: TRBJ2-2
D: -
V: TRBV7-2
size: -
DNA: TGTGCCAGCAACCAAGGTGCTCCGGGGACCGGGGAGCTGTTTTTT
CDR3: CASNQGAPGTGELFF

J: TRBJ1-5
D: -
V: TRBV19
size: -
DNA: TGTGCCAGTAACAGGGCGGCTCAGCCCCAGCATTTT
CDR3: CASNRAAQPQHF

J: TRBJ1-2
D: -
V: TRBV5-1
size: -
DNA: TGCGCCAGCAGCTTGGACCGGGATGGCTACACCTTC
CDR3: CASSLDRDGYTF

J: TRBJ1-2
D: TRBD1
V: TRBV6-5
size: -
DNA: TGTGCCAGCAACCATCAGGGGGCGGATTATGGCTACACCTTC
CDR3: CASNHQGADYGYTF

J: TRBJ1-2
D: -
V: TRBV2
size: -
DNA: TGTGCCAGCAGGCCCGACAGTAACTATGGCTACACCTTC
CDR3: CASRPDSNYGYTF

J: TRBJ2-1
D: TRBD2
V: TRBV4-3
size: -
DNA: TGCGCCAGCAGCCAAGGCGGGGGGATGAACAATGAGCAGTTCTTC
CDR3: CASSQGGGMNNEQFF

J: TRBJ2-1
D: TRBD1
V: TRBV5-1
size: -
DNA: TGCGCCAGCAGCTTGAGGACAGGGGGCCTCATTTCAAACAATGAGCAGTTCTTC
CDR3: CASSLRTGGLISNNEQFF

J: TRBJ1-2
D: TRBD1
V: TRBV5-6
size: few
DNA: TGTGCCAGCAGCCCAGACAGGGGAAACTATGGCTACACCTTC
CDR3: CASSPDRGNYGYTF

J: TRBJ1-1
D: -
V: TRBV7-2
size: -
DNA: TGTGCCAGCAGCCCCCCGGGTACCACTGAAGCTTTCTTT
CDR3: CASSPPGTTEAFF

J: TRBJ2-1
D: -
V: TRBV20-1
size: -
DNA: TGCAGTGCTGAGCGGTACAATGAGCAGTTCTTC
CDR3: CSAERYNEQFF

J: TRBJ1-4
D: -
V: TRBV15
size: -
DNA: TGTGCCACCAGCAGAGATACAGGGGAAAAACTGTTTTTT
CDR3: CATSRDTGEKLFF

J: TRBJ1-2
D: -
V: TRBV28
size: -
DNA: TGTGCCAGCAGTTTACACGGGGGGAACTATGGCTACACCTTC
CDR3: CASSLHGGNYGYTF

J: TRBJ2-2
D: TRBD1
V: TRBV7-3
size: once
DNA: TGTGCCAGCAGCTTAGACAGGGGAACCGGGGAGCTGTTTTTT
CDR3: CASSLDRGTGELFF

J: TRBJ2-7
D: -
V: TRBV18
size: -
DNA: TGTGCCAGCTCAGCCTCGAGGGATCGCGAGCAGTACTTC
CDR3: CASSASRDREQYF

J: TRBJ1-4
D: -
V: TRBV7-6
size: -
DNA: TGTGCCAGCAGCTTAGGGACAAGCACTAATGAAAAACTGTTTTTT
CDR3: CASSLGTSTNEKLFF

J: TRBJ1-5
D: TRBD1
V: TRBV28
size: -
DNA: TGTGCCAGCAGACGAGACAGGGGTGATAATCAGCCCCAGCATTTT
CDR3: CASRRDRGDNQPQHF

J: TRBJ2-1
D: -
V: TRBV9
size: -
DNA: TGTGCCAGCAGCGTAGTTTGGCGGGCTGCCCCCAACAATGAGCAGTTCTTC
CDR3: CASSVVWRAAPNNEQFF

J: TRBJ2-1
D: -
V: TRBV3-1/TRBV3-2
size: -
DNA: TGTGCCAGCAGCCGGGCGGGGCGGGCCAGGGGGGAGCAGTTCTTC
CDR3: CASSRAGRARGEQFF

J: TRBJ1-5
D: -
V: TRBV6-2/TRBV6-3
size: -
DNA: TGTGCCAGCAGTTACTCGAGGGATCAGCCCCAGCATTTT
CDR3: CASSYSRDQPQHF

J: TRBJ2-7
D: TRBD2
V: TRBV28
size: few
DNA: TGTGCCAGCAGTTTATCCCTTTTGACTAGCGGGAGGGCCCGGAGCTCCTACGAGCAGTACTTC
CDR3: CASSLSLLTSGRARSSYEQYF

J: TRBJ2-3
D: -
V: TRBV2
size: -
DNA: TGTGCCAGCACAGGGGCCCTTGGGGGCACGCAGTATTTT
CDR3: CASTGALGGTQYF

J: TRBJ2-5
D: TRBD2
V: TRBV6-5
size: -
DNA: TGTGCCAGCAGTTACGAGCGGGGAGAGACCCAGTACTTC
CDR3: CASSYERGETQYF

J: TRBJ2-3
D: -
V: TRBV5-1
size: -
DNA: TGCGCCAGCAGCTTGGGGGCGGGCCTCACAGATACGCAGTATTTT
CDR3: CASSLGAGLTDTQYF

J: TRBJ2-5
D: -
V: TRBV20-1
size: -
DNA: TGCAGTGCTCCTTATGAGGCCCAGTACTTC
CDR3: CSAPYEAQYF

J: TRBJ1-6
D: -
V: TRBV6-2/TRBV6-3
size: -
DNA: TGTGCCAGCAGTTACCGGAGGGGCGATTCACCCCTCCACTTT
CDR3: CASSYRRGDSPLHF

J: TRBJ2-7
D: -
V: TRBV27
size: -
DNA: TGTGCCAGCAGTTCGCGGATTGACTACGAGCAGTACTTC
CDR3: CASSSRIDYEQYF